This T cell receptor (beta chain) was obtained from a study of PD-1 blockade in classical Hodgkin lymphoma. Study-wide results and caveats: CD8+ TCR diversity did not rise significantly by C4D1, unlike CD4+.

As regards this clone: Its antigen is as yet unknown.

The repertoire was sequenced with immunoSEQ multiplex PCR; TCRdb's copy has only in-frame clones and lacks some. Of tens of thousands of clones detected, around 67% appear once; the ten largest clones hold roughly 15%. In germline, CDR1 is SNHLY, CDR2 FYNNEI. V lost 7 bases and J 4 bases, leaving 8 bases between the germline ends. The CDR3 has 11 residues. After autologous stem cell transplantation all patients relapsed, and prior brentuximab vedotin exposure differed between cohorts. The receptor was derived from a human donor with classical Hodgkin lymphoma. Here the sequenced sample was peripheral blood mononuclear cells (PBMCs), taken before the second cycle of nivolumab. The chain combines TRBV2 with TRBJ2-7; unclear D gene. The CDR3 protein is CASNSFYEQYF. CDR3 nucleotide sequence: TGTGCCAGCAATAGTTTTTACGAGCAGTACTTC. The full variable domain, with the rest looked up from reference TRBV2 and TRBJ2-7, is EPEVTQTPSHQVTQMGQEVILRCVPISNHLYFYWYRQILGQKVEFLVSFYNNEISEKSEIFDDQFSVERPDGSNFTLKIRSTKLEDSAMYFCASNSFYEQYFGPGTRLTVT.